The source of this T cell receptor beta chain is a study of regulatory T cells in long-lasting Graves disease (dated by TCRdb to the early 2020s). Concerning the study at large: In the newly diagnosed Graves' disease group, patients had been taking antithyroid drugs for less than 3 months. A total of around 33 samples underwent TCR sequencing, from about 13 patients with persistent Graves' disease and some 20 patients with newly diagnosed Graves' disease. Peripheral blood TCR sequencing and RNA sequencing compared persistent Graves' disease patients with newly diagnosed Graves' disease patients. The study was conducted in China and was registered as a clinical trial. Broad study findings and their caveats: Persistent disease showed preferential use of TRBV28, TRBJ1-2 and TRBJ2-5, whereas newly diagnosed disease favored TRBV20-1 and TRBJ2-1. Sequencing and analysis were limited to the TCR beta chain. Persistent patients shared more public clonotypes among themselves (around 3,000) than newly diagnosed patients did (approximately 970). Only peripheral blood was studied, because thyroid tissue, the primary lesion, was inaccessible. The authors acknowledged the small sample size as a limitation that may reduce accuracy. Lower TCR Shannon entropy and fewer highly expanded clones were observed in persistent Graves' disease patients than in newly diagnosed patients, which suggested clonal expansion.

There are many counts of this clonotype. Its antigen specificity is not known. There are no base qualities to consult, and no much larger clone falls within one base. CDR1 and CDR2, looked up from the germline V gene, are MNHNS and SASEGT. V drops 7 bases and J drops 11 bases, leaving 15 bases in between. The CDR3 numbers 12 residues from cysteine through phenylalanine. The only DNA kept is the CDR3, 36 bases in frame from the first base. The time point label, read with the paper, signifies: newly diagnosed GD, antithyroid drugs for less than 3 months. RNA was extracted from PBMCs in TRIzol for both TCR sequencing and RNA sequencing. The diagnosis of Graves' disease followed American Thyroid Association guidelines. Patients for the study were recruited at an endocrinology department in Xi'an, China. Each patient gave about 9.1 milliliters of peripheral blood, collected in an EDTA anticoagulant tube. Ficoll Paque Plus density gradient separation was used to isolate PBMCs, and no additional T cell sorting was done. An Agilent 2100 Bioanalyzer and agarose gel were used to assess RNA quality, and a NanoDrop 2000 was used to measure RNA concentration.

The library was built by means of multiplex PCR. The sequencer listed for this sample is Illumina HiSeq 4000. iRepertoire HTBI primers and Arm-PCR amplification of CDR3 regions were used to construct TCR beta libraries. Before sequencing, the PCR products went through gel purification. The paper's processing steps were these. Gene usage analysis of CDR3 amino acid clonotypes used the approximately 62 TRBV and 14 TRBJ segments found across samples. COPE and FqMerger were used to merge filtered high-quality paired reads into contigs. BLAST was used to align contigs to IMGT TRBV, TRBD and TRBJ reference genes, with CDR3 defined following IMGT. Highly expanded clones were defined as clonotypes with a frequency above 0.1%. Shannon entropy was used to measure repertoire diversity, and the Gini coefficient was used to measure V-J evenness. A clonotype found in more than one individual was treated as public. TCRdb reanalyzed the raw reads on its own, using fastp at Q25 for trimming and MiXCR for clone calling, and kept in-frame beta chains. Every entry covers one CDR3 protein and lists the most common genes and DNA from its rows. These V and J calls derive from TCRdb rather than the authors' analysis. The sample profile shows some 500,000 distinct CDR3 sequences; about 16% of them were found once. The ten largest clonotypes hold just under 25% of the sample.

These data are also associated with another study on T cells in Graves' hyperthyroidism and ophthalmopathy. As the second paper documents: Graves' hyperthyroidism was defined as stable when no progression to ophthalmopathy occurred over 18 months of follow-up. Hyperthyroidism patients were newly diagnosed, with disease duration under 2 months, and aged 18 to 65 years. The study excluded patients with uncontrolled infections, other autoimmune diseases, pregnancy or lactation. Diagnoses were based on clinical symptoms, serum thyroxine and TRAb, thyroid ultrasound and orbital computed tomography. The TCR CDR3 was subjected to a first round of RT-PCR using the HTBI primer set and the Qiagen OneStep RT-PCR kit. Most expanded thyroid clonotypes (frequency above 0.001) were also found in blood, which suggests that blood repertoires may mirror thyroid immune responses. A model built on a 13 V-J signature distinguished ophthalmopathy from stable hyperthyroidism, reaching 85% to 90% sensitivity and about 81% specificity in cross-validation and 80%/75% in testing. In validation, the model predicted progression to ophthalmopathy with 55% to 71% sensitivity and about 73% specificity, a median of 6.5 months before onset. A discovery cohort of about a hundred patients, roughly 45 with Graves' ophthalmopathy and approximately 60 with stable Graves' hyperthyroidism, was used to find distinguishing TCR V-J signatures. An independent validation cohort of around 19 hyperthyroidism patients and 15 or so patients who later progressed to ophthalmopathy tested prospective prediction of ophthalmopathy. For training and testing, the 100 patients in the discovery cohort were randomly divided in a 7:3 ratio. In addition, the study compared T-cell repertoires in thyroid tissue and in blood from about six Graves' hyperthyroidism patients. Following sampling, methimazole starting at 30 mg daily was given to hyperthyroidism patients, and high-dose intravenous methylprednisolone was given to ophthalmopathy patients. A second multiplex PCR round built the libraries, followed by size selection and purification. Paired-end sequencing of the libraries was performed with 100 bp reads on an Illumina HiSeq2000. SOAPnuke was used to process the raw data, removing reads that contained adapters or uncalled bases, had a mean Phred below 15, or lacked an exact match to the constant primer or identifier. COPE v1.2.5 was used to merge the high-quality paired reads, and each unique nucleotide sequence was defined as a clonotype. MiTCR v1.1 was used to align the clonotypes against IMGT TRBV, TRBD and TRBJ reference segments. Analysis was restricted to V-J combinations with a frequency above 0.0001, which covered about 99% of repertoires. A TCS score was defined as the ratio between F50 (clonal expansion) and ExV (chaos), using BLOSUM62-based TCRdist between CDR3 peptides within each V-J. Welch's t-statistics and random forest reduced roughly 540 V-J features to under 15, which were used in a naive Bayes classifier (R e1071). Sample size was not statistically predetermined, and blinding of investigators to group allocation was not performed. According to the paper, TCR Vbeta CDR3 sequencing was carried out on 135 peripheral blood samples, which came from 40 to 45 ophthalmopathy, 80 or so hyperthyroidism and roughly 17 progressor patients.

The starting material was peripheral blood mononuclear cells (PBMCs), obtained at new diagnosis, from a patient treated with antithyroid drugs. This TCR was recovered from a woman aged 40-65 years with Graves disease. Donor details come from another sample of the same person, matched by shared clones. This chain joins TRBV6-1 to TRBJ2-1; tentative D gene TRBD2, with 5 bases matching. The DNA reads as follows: TGTGCCAGCACCGACGAGGGCAGGCAGCAGTTCTTC. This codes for CASTDEGRQQFF.